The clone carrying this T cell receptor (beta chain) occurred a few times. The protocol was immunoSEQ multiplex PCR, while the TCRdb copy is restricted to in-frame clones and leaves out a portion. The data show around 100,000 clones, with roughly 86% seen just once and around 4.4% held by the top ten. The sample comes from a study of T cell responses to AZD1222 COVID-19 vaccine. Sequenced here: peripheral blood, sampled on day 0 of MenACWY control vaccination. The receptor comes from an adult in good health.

CDR3 nucleotide sequence: TGCGCCAGCGGGACTTACAATGAGCAGTTCTTC. Translating it yields CASGTYNEQFF. The chain carries TRBV10-2 and TRBJ2-1; a possible D gene is TRBD2 (6 bases). CDR3 length: 11 amino acids. Germline V gene data show CDR1 as WSHSY and CDR2 as SAAADI. V lost 8 bases to trimming and J lost 4 bases, with 6 bases between them.